The entry below gives a single TCR beta chain sequence along with its context. Antigen specificity is unknown. This sample stems from a study of cytomegalovirus exposure and HLA in healthy donors. Overall study findings and caveats: Across all donors, roughly uniform sequencing depth was an assumption of the presence/absence analyses. Compared with the roughly 730-donor mean, an Asian-associated ancestry cluster reportedly had fewer N-insertions, according to a later analysis. The authors enumerated 180 or so TCR beta chains as linked to cytomegalovirus. The authors later linked a missense DCLRE1C variant to TCR beta V- and J-gene trimming.

This CDR3 has 16 amino acids. Looked up from germline, CDR1 is PRHDT and CDR2 is FYEKMQ (reference sequence). Trimming removed 3 bases at V and 5 bases at J, with 19 bases between. Primers: 60 Vbeta forward and 13 Jbeta reverse. Data came from immunoSEQ multiplex PCR; TCRdb stores just in-frame clones and leaves some out. The sample shows 55,000 to 75,000 clones, roughly 80% of them seen only once. The specimen was PBMCs. This clonotype originated in a woman in her 30s in good health and CMV-seropositive. The gene calls are TRBV13 and TRBJ1-1; the D gene is possibly TRBD1 (5 bases). Written as DNA, the CDR3 is TGTGCCAGCAGCTTCTCCGGGGCAGGGAGGAGGACTGAAGCTTTCTTT. Its translation is CASSFSGAGRRTEAFF.